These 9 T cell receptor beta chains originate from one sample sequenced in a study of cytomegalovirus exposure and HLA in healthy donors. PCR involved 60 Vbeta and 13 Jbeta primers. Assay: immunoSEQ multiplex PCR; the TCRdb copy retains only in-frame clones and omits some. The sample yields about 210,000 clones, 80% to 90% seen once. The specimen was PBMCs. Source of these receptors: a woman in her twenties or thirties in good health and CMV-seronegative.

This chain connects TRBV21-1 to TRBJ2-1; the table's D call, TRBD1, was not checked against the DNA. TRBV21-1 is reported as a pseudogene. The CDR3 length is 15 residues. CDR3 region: CASSPPETGDNEQFF. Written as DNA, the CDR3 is TGTGCCAGCAGCCCTCCCGAGACAGGGGACAATGAGCAGTTCTTC.

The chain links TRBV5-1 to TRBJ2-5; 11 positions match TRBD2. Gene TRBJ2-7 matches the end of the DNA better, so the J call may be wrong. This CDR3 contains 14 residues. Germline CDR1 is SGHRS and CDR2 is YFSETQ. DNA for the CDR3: TGCGCCAGCAGGGCTAGCGGGAGGCCCTACGAGCAGTACTTC. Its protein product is CASRASGRPYEQYF.

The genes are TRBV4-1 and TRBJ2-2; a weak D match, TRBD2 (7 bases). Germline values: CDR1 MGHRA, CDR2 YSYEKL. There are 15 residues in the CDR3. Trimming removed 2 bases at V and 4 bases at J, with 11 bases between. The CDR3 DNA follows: TGCGCCAGCAGCCAAAGGGGGGGGTCCACCGGGGAGCTGTTTTTT. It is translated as CASSQRGGSTGELFF.

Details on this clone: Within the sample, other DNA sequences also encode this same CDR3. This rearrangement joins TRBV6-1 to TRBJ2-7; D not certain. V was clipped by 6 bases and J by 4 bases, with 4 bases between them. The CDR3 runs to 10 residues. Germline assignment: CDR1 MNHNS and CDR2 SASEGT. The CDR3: CASSFYEQYF. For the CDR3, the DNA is TGTGCCAGCAGCTTTTACGAGCAGTACTTC.

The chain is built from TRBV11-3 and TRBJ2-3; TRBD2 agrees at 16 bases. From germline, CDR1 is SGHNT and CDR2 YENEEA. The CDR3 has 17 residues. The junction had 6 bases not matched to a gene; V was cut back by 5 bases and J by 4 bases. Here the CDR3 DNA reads TGTGCCAGCAGCCCCCGGGGACTAGCGGGAGGGCCAGATACGCAGTATTTT. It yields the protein CASSPRGLAGGPDTQYF.

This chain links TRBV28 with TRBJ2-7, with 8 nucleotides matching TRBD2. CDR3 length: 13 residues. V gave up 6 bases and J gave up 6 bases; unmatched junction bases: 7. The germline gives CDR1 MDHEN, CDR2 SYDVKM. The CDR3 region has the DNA TGTGCCAGCAGGAAAAGCGGGAGCAGCGAGCAGTACTTC. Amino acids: CASRKSGSSEQYF.

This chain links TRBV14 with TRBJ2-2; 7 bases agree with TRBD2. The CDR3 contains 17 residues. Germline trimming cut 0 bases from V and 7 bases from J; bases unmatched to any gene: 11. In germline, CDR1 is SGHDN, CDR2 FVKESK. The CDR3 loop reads CASSQDYSASGHGELFF. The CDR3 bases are TGTGCCAGCAGCCAAGACTATTCGGCTAGCGGTCACGGGGAGCTGTTTTTT.

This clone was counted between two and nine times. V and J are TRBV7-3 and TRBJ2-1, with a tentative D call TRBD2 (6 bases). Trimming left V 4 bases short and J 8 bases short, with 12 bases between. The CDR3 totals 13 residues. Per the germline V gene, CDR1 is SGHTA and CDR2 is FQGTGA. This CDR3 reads CASSSHGGYEQFF. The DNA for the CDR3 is TGTGCCAGCAGCTCTCATGGGGGGTATGAGCAGTTCTTC.

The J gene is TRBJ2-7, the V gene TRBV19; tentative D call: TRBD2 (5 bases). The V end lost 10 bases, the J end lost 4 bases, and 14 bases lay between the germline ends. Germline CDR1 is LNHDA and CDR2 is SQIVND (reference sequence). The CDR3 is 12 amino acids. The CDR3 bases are TGTGCCACCCGGGATGCGGGTTACGAGCAGTACTTC. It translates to CATRDAGYEQYF.